This T cell receptor (beta chain) was sequenced in a study of T-cell reconstitution after alpha-beta-depleted transplantation in children. As it was prepared, the TCRbeta library received unique molecular identifiers. TCRdb re-called the PCR reads through MiXCR, storing one row per CDR3 protein. This sample carries approximately 510,000 distinct CDR3 sequences, about 17% of them seen once, and the ten largest clones take 3.3%. The CDR3 contains 16 residues. V dropped 5 bases and J dropped 4 bases, with 19 bases sitting between them. This sequence originates from a human donor who donated a stem cell graft to a child with acute lymphoblastic leukemia. This sample comprised PBMCs from the stem cell graft donor, obtained from the stem cell graft. The chain has TRBV12-3 or TRBV12-4 and TRBJ2-3, with D tentatively TRBD1 (7 bases). The CDR3, as DNA: TGTGCCAGCAGTCCTACACTGGAGGGGGCAGCAGATACGCAGTATTTT. This translates into CASSPTLEGAADTQYF.